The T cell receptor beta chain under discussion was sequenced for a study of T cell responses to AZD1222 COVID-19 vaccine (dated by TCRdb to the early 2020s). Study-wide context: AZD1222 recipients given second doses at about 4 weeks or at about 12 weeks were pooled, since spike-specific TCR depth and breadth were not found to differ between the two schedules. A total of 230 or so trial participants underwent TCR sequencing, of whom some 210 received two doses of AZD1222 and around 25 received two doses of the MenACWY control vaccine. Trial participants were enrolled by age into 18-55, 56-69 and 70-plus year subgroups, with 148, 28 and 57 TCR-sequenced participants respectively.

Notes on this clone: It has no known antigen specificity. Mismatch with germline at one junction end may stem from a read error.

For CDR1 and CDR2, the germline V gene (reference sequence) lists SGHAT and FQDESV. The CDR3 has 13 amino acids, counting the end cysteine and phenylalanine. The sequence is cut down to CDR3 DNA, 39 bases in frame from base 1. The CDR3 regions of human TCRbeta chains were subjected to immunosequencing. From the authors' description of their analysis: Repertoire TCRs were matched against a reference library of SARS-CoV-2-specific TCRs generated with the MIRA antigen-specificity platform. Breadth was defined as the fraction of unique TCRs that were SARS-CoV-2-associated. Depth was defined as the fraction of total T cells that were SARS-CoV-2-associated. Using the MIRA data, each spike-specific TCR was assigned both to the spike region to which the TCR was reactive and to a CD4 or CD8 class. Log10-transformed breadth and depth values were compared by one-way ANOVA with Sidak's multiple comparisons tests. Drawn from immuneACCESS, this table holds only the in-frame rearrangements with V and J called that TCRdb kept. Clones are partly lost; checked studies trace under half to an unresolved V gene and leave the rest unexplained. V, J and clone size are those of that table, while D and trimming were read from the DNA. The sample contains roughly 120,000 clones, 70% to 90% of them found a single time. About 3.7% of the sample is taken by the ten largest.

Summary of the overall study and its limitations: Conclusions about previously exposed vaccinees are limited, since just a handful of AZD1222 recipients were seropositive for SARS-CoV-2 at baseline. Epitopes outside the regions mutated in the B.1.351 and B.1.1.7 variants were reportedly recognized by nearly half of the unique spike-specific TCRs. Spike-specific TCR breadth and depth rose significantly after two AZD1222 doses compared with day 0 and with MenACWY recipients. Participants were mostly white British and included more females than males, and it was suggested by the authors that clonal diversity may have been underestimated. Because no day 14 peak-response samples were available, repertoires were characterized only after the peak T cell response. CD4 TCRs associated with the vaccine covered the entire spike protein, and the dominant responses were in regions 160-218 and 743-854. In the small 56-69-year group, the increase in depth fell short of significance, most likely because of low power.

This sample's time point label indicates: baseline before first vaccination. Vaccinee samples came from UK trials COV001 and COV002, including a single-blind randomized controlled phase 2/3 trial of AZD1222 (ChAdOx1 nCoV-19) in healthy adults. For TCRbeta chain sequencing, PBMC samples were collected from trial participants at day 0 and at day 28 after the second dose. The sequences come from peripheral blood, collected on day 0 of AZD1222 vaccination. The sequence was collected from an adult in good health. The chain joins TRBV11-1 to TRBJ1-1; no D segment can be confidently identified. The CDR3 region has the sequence CASSLVRETGAFF. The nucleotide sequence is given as TGTGCCAGCAGCTTAGTTCGGGAAACTGGAGCTTTCTTT.